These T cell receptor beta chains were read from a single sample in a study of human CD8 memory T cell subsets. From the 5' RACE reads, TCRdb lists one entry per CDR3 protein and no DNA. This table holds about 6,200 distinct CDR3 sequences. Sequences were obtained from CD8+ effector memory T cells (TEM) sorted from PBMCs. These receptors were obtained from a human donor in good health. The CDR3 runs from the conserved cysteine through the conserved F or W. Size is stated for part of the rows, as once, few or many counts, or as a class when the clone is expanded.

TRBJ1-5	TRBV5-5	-	CASSPVAGNQPQHF
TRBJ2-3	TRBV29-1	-	CSALLRREADTQYF
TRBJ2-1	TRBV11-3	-	CASSSQTDEQFF
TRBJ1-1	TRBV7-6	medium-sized	CASSLSDGTEAFF
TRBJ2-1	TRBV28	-	CASSTRTDYNEQFF
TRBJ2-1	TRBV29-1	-	CSVVGGQGLNEQFF
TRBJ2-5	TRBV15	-	CATSRGRQGVETQYF
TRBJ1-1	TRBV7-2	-	CASSLSGSEAFF
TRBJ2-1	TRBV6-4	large	CASSLGPRSLGPQNEQFF
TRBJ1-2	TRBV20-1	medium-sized	CSARDEASWGYTF
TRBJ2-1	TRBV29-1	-	CSAREDLSSYNEQFF
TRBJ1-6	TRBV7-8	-	CASSLGQGVHSPLHF
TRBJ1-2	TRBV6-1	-	CASSEAENYGYTF
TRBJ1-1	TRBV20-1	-	CSAYKAHTNTEAFF
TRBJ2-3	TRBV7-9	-	CASSPSGRGDTQYF
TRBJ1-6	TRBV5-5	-	CASSFQGNWNSPLHF
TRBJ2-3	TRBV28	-	CASSFRDREITDTQYF
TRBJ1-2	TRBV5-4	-	CASTGQGAIYGYTF
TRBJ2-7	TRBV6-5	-	CASSYFSTEAYEQYF
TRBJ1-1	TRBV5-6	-	CASSPGSSPVAFF
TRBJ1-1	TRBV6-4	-	CASSDSGHTEAFF
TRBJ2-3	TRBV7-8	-	CASSPLQGADTDTQYF
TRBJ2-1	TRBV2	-	CASSESAGVPFNEQFF
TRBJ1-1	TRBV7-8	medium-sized	CASSTTGYTEAFF
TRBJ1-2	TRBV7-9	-	CASSLERGRSYGYTF
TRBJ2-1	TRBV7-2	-	CASSPRLAGGHYNEQFF
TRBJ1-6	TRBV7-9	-	CASSPLTGADSPLHF
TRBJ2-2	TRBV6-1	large	CASSVGGTNGELFF
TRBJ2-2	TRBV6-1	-	CASSGGREGELFF
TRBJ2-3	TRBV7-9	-	CASSPPRGSGSGTDTQYF
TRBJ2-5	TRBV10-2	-	CASSDYYLAGPVQETQYF
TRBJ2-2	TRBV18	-	CASSPPATDPNTGELFF
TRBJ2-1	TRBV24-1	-	CATSDLQRAGFYEQFF
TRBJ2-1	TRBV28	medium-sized	CASRARGASYNEQFF
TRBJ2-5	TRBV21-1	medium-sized	CASTPGHQETQYF
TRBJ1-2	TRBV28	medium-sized	CASCRDQFYGYTF
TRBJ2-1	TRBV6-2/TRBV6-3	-	CASSYSKLAGENEQFF
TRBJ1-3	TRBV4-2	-	CASSPRDRVSGNTIYF
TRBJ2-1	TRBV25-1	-	CASSEESWENNEQFF
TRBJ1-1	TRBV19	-	CASSGTAGTEAFF
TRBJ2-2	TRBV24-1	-	CATSDWGNTGELFF
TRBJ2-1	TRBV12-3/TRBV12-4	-	CASSSGGLLNEQFF
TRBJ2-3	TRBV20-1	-	CSAKDPGQGALTDTQYF
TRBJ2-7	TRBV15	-	CATSRVDGDEQYF
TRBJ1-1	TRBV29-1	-	CSARARNGGNTEAFF
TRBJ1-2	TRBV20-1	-	CSARPTTDTNYGYTF
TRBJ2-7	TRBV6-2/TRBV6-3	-	CASSPVPSGSRFYEQYF
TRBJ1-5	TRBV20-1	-	CSAERTGQNQPQHF
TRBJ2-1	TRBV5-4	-	CANSDRAAEQFF
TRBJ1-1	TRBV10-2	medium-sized	CASSVTVNTEAFF
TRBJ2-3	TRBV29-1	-	CSVVTGVSEDTQYF
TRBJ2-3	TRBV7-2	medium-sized	CASSLGGADTQYF
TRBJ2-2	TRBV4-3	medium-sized	CASSQELAGAPATGELFF
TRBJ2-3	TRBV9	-	CASSFLMGRTTTDTQYF
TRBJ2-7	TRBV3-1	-	CASSPGTGGYEQYF
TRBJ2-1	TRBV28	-	CASSLLAGFHEQFF
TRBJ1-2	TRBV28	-	CASSPRTDRLGWGYTF
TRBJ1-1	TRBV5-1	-	CASKGQTNTEAFF